This T cell receptor beta chain is from a study of blood T cells in healthy people across ages. This CDR3 spans 15 amino acids. With V trimmed by 5 bases and J by 7 bases, 14 bases remained unmatched. The germline gives CDR1 LNHNV, CDR2 YYDKDF (reference sequence). This clonotype turned up a few times. A second PCR, run for about 6 to 11 cycles, used a sample-barcoded 5' primer plus a J-beta primer mix. TCRdb re-called the 5' RACE reads with MiXCR, one entry per CDR3 protein. This sample carries 650,000 to 1,000,000 distinct CDR3 sequences, roughly 40% of them seen once, and the ten largest clones take roughly 13%.

This chain uses TRBV15 with TRBJ2-7, with 7 bases identical to TRBD1. The sample was blood. This receptor was identified in a man between 18 and 29 years old in good health. The CDR3 loop reads CATSSRAGGYNEQYF. The CDR3 DNA reads as TGTGCCACCAGCTCTAGGGCAGGGGGTTACAATGAGCAGTACTTC.